This paragraph reports one T cell receptor (beta chain). The antigen is unknown. Between the trimmed V and J ends, which lost 3 bases and 5 bases, there was a span of 11 bases. The length of the CDR3 is 13 residues. Vbeta (60) and Jbeta (13) primers were used in the PCR. Data came from immunoSEQ multiplex PCR; TCRdb stores just in-frame clones and leaves some out. The sample includes some 78,000 clones, 65% to 80% of them seen just once. The entry originates in a study of cytomegalovirus exposure and HLA in healthy donors. Regarding the study as a whole: A later analysis revealed that TCR association rates differed between HLA loci, peaking at DRB1 and bottoming out at HLA-C. CMV serostatus was the only immune exposure information that was available. A later analysis linked about 17,000 TCR beta sequences to HLA alleles at 0.05 false discovery rate. It was confirmed in vitro that a few of the CMV-associated chains were specific for CMV antigens.

This chain uses TRBV23-1 with TRBJ2-7; no clear D. TRBV23-1 is an ORF; its function is uncertain. Input material: PBMCs. The clonotype comes from a woman aged 40 to 50 in good health and CMV-seropositive. CDR3 nucleotides: TGCGCCAGCAGTCACCAAAGAACGGACGAGCAGTACTTC. Translation: CASSHQRTDEQYF.